This T cell receptor (beta chain) originates from a study of T cell changes during pregnancy in multiple sclerosis. Repertoires were generated with immunoSEQ multiplex PCR, while TCRdb's copy carries only in-frame clones and drops some. Among about 44,000 clones, about 95% were seen once, and the ten largest hold 0.89%. The receptor comes from a female donor with multiple sclerosis, enrolled in a pregnancy study. The specimen was peripheral blood, collected in the second trimester of pregnancy.

CDR3 in DNA: TGTGCCAGCAGGAGACAGGGGGCGCGGTACAATGAGCAGTTCTTC. Its protein is CASRRQGARYNEQFF. V and J are TRBV6-6 and TRBJ2-1, with TRBD1 matching over 10 bases. The length of the CDR3 is 15 residues. V was pared by 6 bases and J by 4 bases, with 6 bases of the junction left unmatched. Germline CDR1 MNHNY, CDR2 SVGAGI (reference sequence).